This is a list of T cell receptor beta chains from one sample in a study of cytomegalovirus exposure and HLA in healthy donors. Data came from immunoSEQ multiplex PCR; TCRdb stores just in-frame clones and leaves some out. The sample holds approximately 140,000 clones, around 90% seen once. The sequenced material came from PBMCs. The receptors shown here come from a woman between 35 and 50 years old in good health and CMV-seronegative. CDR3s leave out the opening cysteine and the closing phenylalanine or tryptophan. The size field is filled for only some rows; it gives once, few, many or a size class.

ASSPPGLRERTDTQY | TRBV7-2 | - | TRBJ2-3
ASSQTLTGGDEQY | TRBV11-3 | once | TRBJ2-7
AWRGLAAGELF | TRBV30 | - | TRBJ2-2
ARGLSRGIDTQY | TRBV30 | - | TRBJ2-3
ASSEGHSDTQY | TRBV6-4 | - | TRBJ2-3
ASSGTGFEQF | TRBV6-5 | - | TRBJ2-1
ASSESLGGYQPQH | TRBV2 | - | TRBJ1-5
ASSLFAGGAEQY | TRBV27 | - | -
ASSWRPEGEQF | TRBV5-6 | - | TRBJ2-1
AWSVSTDTQY | TRBV30 | - | TRBJ2-3
ASSPQQGEGTQY | TRBV5-1 | once | TRBJ2-5
ASSLRGGAPSSYNEQF | TRBV7-3 | - | TRBJ2-1
AWSVSRDISYNEQF | TRBV30 | - | TRBJ2-1
ASTLGQGRNEQY | TRBV28 | - | TRBJ2-7
ASSLGSATNEKLF | TRBV5-8 | - | TRBJ1-4
ARGGLTGELF | TRBV19 | - | TRBJ2-2
ASSQVGARPGNGYT | TRBV4-2 | - | TRBJ1-2
ASSLVSGFSSYEQY | TRBV7-9 | - | TRBJ2-7
ASSLPGLAGNEQF | TRBV5-6 | - | TRBJ2-1
SVEGAGQPYEQY | TRBV29-1 | - | -
AWSRGLATQETQY | TRBV30 | - | TRBJ2-5
AISERSGRAMWF | TRBV10-3 | once | TRBJ2-1
ASSKNPSDTQY | TRBV5-8 | - | TRBJ2-3
ASRTRGGPYNEQF | TRBV6-5 | - | TRBJ2-1
ASSGSGGVWDTQY | TRBV7-2 | - | TRBJ2-3
ASSLTGGPGDTQY | TRBV5-1 | - | TRBJ2-3
ASSEVLGDYGYT | TRBV2 | - | TRBJ1-2
ASSFVTGSLH | TRBV6-5 | - | TRBJ1-6
ASSPRAGGSNYGYT | TRBV5-6 | - | TRBJ1-2
ASSPPSNPRKGMSEQY | TRBV7-3 | - | TRBJ2-7
ASSLRSRDYNTGELF | TRBV27 | - | TRBJ2-2
ASSPVVGSDTGELF | TRBV18 | - | TRBJ2-2
ASSPAGTGLEQY | TRBV7-9 | - | TRBJ2-7
ASSVGGSRETQY | TRBV9 | once | TRBJ2-5
ASTESRQMNTEAF | TRBV6-1 | - | TRBJ1-1
ASSLETSGSYEQY | TRBV5-5 | - | TRBJ2-7
ASSLDASGISGNTIY | TRBV5-5 | - | TRBJ1-3
ASEREIAKETQY | TRBV2 | - | TRBJ2-5
AISDFPNTGELF | TRBV10-3 | - | TRBJ2-2
ATLETGELF | TRBV6-1 | few | TRBJ2-2
ASSVGGGRAADEQF | TRBV9 | - | TRBJ2-1
ASSLDRGAYNEQF | TRBV7-9 | - | TRBJ2-1
ASSSGLFPYGYT | TRBV27 | - | TRBJ1-2
ASSQLTSGRGDTGELF | TRBV4-1 | - | TRBJ2-2
ASSPNREGRYEQY | TRBV4-1 | - | TRBJ2-7
ASSLGLQGINYGYT | TRBV7-8 | - | TRBJ1-2
ASSLYPNTEAF | TRBV11-3 | - | TRBJ1-1
ASSYNRAGDTIY | TRBV6-5 | - | TRBJ1-3
ASSRGRANNQPQH | TRBV19 | - | TRBJ1-5
ASSPSGARGEQY | TRBV27 | once | TRBJ2-7
ASSFLGAYSNQPQH | TRBV5-8 | - | TRBJ1-5
ASSLSAQTSTDTQY | TRBV5-1 | - | TRBJ2-3
ASRPSGVTGELF | TRBV5-1 | - | TRBJ2-2
ASIFWSGNNEQF | TRBV6-1 | - | TRBJ2-1